These 24 T cell receptor beta chains came from one sample sequenced in a study of T cell repertoires in cytomegalovirus infection. One entry per CDR3 protein results from TCRdb running MiXCR on the reads. The data show about 740,000 distinct CDR3 sequences, roughly a third seen once. The sample consisted of PBMCs. The receptors were sampled from a human donor in good health (CMV status not recorded). Some clones in this sample may be carry-over from other donors' samples.

The rearrangement joins TRBV6-2 or TRBV6-3 to TRBJ2-1; 8 nucleotides align to TRBD2. In germline, CDR1 is MNHEY, CDR2 SVGEGT. This CDR3 is built from 16 residues. Unmatched junction bases numbered 15, after V lost 6 bases and J lost 8 bases. The CDR3 sequence: CASSLAGQAAGYEQFF. DNA of the CDR3: TGTGCCAGCAGCTTAGCGGGACAAGCGGCAGGGTATGAGCAGTTCTTC.

The V gene is TRBV7-9, the J gene TRBJ1-2; D not certain. CDR3 length: 14 amino acids. Germline CDR1 is SEHNR and CDR2 is FQNEAQ (reference sequence). The V end lost 5 bases, the J end lost 4 bases, and 14 bases lay between the germline ends. The CDR3 region has the DNA TGTGCCAGCAGCCCGGACGGTCCTTCCTATGGCTACACCTTC. This encodes CASSPDGPSYGYTF.

V is TRBV19 and J is TRBJ1-5; no reliable D call. Germline CDR1 is LNHDA and CDR2 is SQIVND (reference sequence). This CDR3 has 14 amino acids. Trimming pared 2 bases from V and 2 bases from J, leaving 7 bases between. In nucleotides, the CDR3 is TGTGCCAGTAGTATACTCCCGGGCAATCAGCCCCAGCATTTT. Translating gives CASSILPGNQPQHF.

The chain carries TRBV28 and TRBJ1-1; possible D gene TRBD1, 5 bases. CDR3 length: 12 amino acids. V was trimmed by 5 bases and J by 5 bases, leaving 9 bases between them. The germline V gene has CDR1 MDHEN and CDR2 SYDVKM. CDR3 sequence (DNA): TGTGCCAGCAGTGCAGGGAGTACTGAAGCTTTCTTT. It encodes CASSAGSTEAFF. Together with reference TRBV28 and TRBJ1-1, the CDR3 gives the full variable domain: DVKVTQSSRYLVKRTGEKVFLECVQDMDHENMFWYRQDPGLGLRLIYFSYDVKMKEKGDIPEGYSVSREKKERFSLILESASTNQTSMYLCASSAGSTEAFFGQGTRLTVV.

The chain employs TRBV7-8 and TRBJ1-3; D uncertain. V lost 2 bases, J lost 7 bases, and 12 bases lay in between. This CDR3 region has 14 residues. Germline V gene sequence: CDR1 SGHVS, CDR2 FQNEAQ. The CDR3 nucleotides read TGTGCCAGCAGCTTAACGGTTGGAAAGAACACCATATATTTT. Translating gives CASSLTVGKNTIYF.

This clonotype was picked up a small number of times. The CDR3 DNA reads as TGTGCCAGCAGCCCTGGTCAGGGCTCTGAAGCTTTCTTT. It is translated as CASSPGQGSEAFF. The J gene is TRBJ1-1, the V gene TRBV14; perhaps TRBD1 as D (5 bases). The germline gives CDR1 SGHDN, CDR2 FVKESK. The CDR3 consists of 13 residues. The ends were cut back, 4 bases at V and 6 bases at J, with 12 bases in the middle. The whole variable domain, filled in from reference TRBV14 and TRBJ1-1, reads EAGVTQFPSHSVIEKGQTVTLRCDPISGHDNLYWYRRVMGKEIKFLLHFVKESKQDESGMPNNRFLAERTGGTYSTLKVQPAELEDSGVYFCASSPGQGSEAFFGQGTRLTVV.

This clonotype was counted a few times. The chain links TRBV7-9 to TRBJ2-1; TRBD2 is a possible D gene (5 bases). The V end lost 2 bases, the J end lost 0 bases, and 11 bases lay between the germline ends. Germline CDR1 and CDR2: SEHNR and FQNEAQ (reference sequence). This CDR3 spans 16 amino acids. CDR3 region: CASSLREAASYNEQFF. CDR3 nucleotide sequence: TGTGCCAGCAGCTTACGGGAAGCGGCCTCCTACAATGAGCAGTTCTTC.

V usage is TRBV6-5 and J usage is TRBJ1-4, with no clear D. This CDR3 has 17 residues. Germline V gene sequence: CDR1 MNHEY, CDR2 SVGAGI. Trimming pared 2 bases from V and 0 bases from J, leaving 13 bases between. Here the CDR3 DNA reads TGTGCCAGCAGTTACACCCTTCCGGAAGCAACTAATGAAAAACTGTTTTTT. This sequence encodes CASSYTLPEATNEKLFF.

This clonotype was seen a few times. The chain uses TRBV20-1 and TRBJ2-7, with D possibly being TRBD1 (6 bases). V was pared by 3 bases and J by 2 bases, with 11 bases between. CDR1 DFQATT and CDR2 SNEGSKA come from the germline V gene (reference sequence). The CDR3 extends over 13 amino acids. In nucleotides, the CDR3 is TGCAGTGCTAGCTACTGGGACACCTACGAGCAGTACTTC. Protein product: CSASYWDTYEQYF.

The chain uses TRBV28 and TRBJ2-7; D is ambiguous. The CDR3 is 13 amino acids. Germline V CDR1 and CDR2: MDHEN, SYDVKM. V lost 6 bases and J 2 bases, leaving 11 bases between the germline ends. The CDR3 reads CASRDRNPYEQYF. The CDR3 DNA follows: TGTGCCAGCAGGGATAGGAATCCCTACGAGCAGTACTTC.

This chain uses TRBV5-6 with TRBJ2-1, with D perhaps matching TRBD1 (6 bases). Germline V gene data show CDR1 as SGHDT and CDR2 as YYEEEE. Trimming left V 10 bases short and J 4 bases short, with 18 bases between. The CDR3 runs 14 residues. CDR3 region: CAGRRAGEYNEQFF. The CDR3 coding sequence is TGTGCCGGACGACGGGCAGGGGAGTACAATGAGCAGTTCTTC. The whole variable domain, filled in from reference TRBV5-6 and TRBJ2-1, reads DAGVTQSPTHLIKTRGQQVTLRCSPKSGHDTVSWYQQALGQGPQFIFQYYEEEERQRGNFPDRFSGHQFPNYSSELNVNALLLGDSALYLCAGRRAGEYNEQFFGPGTRLTVL.

This clonotype appeared a few times. The chain combines TRBV6-6 with TRBJ1-5; tentative D call: TRBD1 (5 bases). V was cut by 6 bases and J by 2 bases, with 11 bases left in between. The CDR3 covers 14 residues. Germline V lookup: CDR1 MNHNY, CDR2 SVGAGI (reference sequence). The CDR3 protein is CASRLSQGNQPQHF. In DNA form, the CDR3 reads TGTGCCAGCAGGCTATCACAGGGCAATCAGCCCCAGCATTTT.

This clonotype showed up just a few times. In DNA form, the CDR3 reads TGCAGCGTTGAATCTAAGGGACTAGTCTTCTACGAGCAGTACTTC. Translation gives CSVESKGLVFYEQYF. The rearrangement joins TRBV29-1 to TRBJ2-7, with TRBD2 matching over 8 bases. The CDR3 has 15 amino acids. Germline V gene sequence: CDR1 SQVTM, CDR2 ANQGSEA. J lost 3 bases, V lost 2 bases, and 9 bases had no gene match.

This chain joins TRBV12-3 or TRBV12-4 and TRBJ2-3; 11 positions match TRBD2. This CDR3 contains 19 residues. J gave up 0 bases and V 1 base, and 9 bases lay outside the gene matches. CDR3 amino acids: CASSLVTSGGKLSTDTQYF. CDR3 bases: TGTGCCAGCAGTTTAGTAACTAGCGGGGGCAAATTAAGCACAGATACGCAGTATTTT.

The chain uses TRBV28 and TRBJ1-2; 7 bases agree with TRBD1. In germline, CDR1 is MDHEN, CDR2 SYDVKM. CDR3 length: 15 residues. With 1 base clipped from V and 8 bases from J, the junction kept 10 bases outside the gene matches. DNA of the CDR3: TGTGCCAGCAGTTTATTTTCAGGGGGGCTGTTAGGCTACACCTTC. This translates into CASSLFSGGLLGYTF.

This clonotype occurred a few times. V is TRBV10-3 and J is TRBJ2-5; no definite D call. CDR3 length equals 12 residues. Germline V gives CDR1 ENHRY, CDR2 SYGVKD. Deletions cut 6 bases from V and 3 bases from J, with 8 bases between. As DNA, the CDR3 is TGTGCCATCAGAACAGAAAAAGAGACCCAGTACTTC. Translated: CAIRTEKETQYF.

With regard to this clonotype: Given the absence of the conserved phenylalanine or tryptophan at the CDR3 end, a read error is likely. The V gene is TRBV19, the J gene TRBJ1-5, with D maybe TRBD1 (6 bases). This CDR3 is 16 amino acids long. CDR1 is LNHDA, CDR2 SQIVND, per germline (reference sequence). Between the trimmed V and J ends, which lost 7 bases and 6 bases, there was a span of 22 bases. CDR3 in amino acids: CASTDRGGGGGQPQHL. The CDR3 DNA is TGTGCCAGTACCGACCGGGGCGGCGGAGGGGGTCAGCCCCAGCATTTA.

Of note for this clonotype: Here the CDR3 omits its conserved ending phenylalanine or tryptophan, so a read error is the likely source. The J gene is TRBJ1-2, the V gene TRBV2; 8 bases are a match to TRBD1. The germline V gene encodes CDR1 SNHLY and CDR2 FYNNEI. The CDR3 length is 14 residues. J gave up 8 bases and V 5 bases, and 10 bases lay outside the gene matches. The CDR3 loop is CASSKSTGGEGYTV. CDR3 DNA sequence: TGTGCCAGCAGTAAATCTACAGGGGGAGAAGGCTACACCGTC.

The J gene is TRBJ2-2, the V gene TRBV30; TRBD2 agrees at 14 bases. Trimming took 1 base from V and 5 from J; bases not matched to a gene: 3. This CDR3 spans 16 amino acids. Germline V gene data show CDR1 as GTSNPN and CDR2 as SVGIG (reference sequence). The CDR3 sequence is CAWSAGTSGGTGELFF. Here the CDR3 DNA reads TGTGCCTGGAGTGCCGGGACTAGCGGGGGAACCGGGGAGCTGTTTTTT.

A note on this clonotype: This clone may be a read error of a much larger clone one base away. The V gene is TRBV7-2, the J gene TRBJ1-1; D remains unclear. The V gene lost 1 base and the J gene lost 7 bases, with 16 bases spanning the gap. The CDR3 loop spans 15 amino acids. Germline assignment: CDR1 SGHTA and CDR2 FQGNSA. This chain's CDR3 is CASSLGVQVGFEAFF. Written as DNA, the CDR3 is TGTGCCAGCAGCTTAGGGGTACAAGTCGGCTTTGAAGCTTTCTTT.

The genes are TRBV19 and TRBJ1-6; possible D gene TRBD1, 5 bases. The CDR3 totals 15 residues. Germline V CDR1 and CDR2: LNHDA, SQIVND (reference sequence). V gave up 7 bases and J gave up 10 bases, with 20 bases separating them. CDR3 DNA sequence: TGTGCCAGTACCACTGGAGAGTTTCAGGGCTCACCCCTCCACTTT. Encoded protein: CASTTGEFQGSPLHF.

This sequence joins TRBV20-1 and TRBJ2-2; 7 bases match TRBD2. The germline gives CDR1 DFQATT, CDR2 SNEGSKA (reference sequence). The V segment lost 1 base and the J segment 6 bases; nucleotides outside the gene matches: 8. This CDR3 is built from 15 residues. CDR3 DNA sequence: TGCAGTGCTAGAGGGGAGGGAAATTGGGCCGGGGAGCTGTTTTTT. Protein: CSARGEGNWAGELFF.

This clonotype was seen more than once but under ten times. The rearrangement links TRBV28 to TRBJ1-2; perhaps TRBD1 as D (6 bases). Germline CDR1 MDHEN, CDR2 SYDVKM. This CDR3 spans 16 amino acids. V lost 5 bases and J lost 6, with 22 bases in between. The CDR3 bases are TGTGCCAGCAGTCTCCCCCGGGACACCCAAGGGAATGGCTACACCTTC. Its translation: CASSLPRDTQGNGYTF.

This clonotype came up many times. This chain connects TRBV28 to TRBJ2-5, with 7 bases lining up with TRBD2. Germline-derived CDR1 and CDR2 are MDHEN and SYDVKM. The CDR3 sequence is 16 residues long. V shed 1 base and J 2 bases; nucleotides not matched to a gene: 7. CDR3 in DNA: TGTGCCAGCAGTTTATTGTTCCGGGAGGAACAAGAGACCCAGTACTTC. Residues: CASSLLFREEQETQYF. Based on the CDR3 plus reference TRBV28 and TRBJ2-5, the full variable domain is DVKVTQSSRYLVKRTGEKVFLECVQDMDHENMFWYRQDPGLGLRLIYFSYDVKMKEKGDIPEGYSVSREKKERFSLILESASTNQTSMYLCASSLLFREEQETQYFGPGTRLLVL.